The 11 T cell receptor beta chains reported below all come from one sample, sequenced in a study of beta chain features in type 1 diabetes. Of the isolated RNA, all was reverse transcribed, and so the sequenced material was expressed TCRB transcripts. Using immunoSEQ multiplex PCR, the repertoire was profiled, and TCRdb retains in-frame clones only, with some absent. This table holds almost 350,000 clones, 7% to 9% found once. The sequencing input was central memory CD4+ T cells from blood. These receptors were collected from a woman under 30 in good health.

The V call is TRBV28, the J call TRBJ2-6, with D perhaps TRBD2 (6 bases). Germline V gene sequence: CDR1 MDHEN, CDR2 SYDVKM. This CDR3 has 17 amino acids. V dropped 1 base and J dropped 4 bases, with 14 bases sitting between them. DNA for the CDR3: TGTGCCAGCAGTTTATATTGGGCGGGGAGCGGGGCCAACGTCCTGACTTTC. Its protein product is CASSLYWAGSGANVLTF.

This clone was picked up a small number of times. The gene calls are TRBV19 and TRBJ1-3; the D is unclear. With 8 bases removed from V and 0 bases from J, the gap between germline ends came to 8 bases. From germline, CDR1 is LNHDA and CDR2 SQIVND (reference sequence). The CDR3 is 13 amino acids. The CDR3 protein is CASGEGSGNTIYF. The CDR3 nucleotides are TGTGCCAGTGGTGAGGGCTCTGGAAACACCATATATTTT.

This clone was counted a few times. The chain recombines TRBV4-2 with TRBJ2-7; D is uncertain. In germline, CDR1 is LGHNA, CDR2 YNFKEQ. Trimming took off 1 base at V and 6 bases at J, with 13 bases between the two ends. CDR3 length: 14 amino acids. The CDR3 here is CASSQGLSLGEQYF. CDR3 bases: TGTGCCAGCAGCCAAGGACTCAGTCTTGGCGAGCAGTACTTC.

This clone was counted between two and nine times. The same CDR3 arises from other DNA sequences in this sample as well. This chain joins TRBV5-1 and TRBJ1-5; D uncertain. Trimming took 0 bases from V and 5 from J, leaving 6 bases between them. The CDR3 spans 13 residues. CDR1 SGHRS and CDR2 YFSETQ come from the germline V gene. CDR3 sequence reads: CASSLASDQPQHF. The CDR3 nucleotides read TGCGCCAGCAGCTTGGCGTCAGATCAGCCCCAGCATTTT.

The V call is TRBV5-4, the J call TRBJ2-7; the match to TRBD1 covers 7 bases. Germline lookup yields CDR1 SGHNT and CDR2 YYREEE (reference sequence). The trim removed 3 bases at V and 4 bases at J, leaving 4 bases unmatched. The CDR3 totals 13 residues. The CDR3 coding sequence is TGTGCCAGCAGCTCCGGGACAGAATACGAGCAGTACTTC. It translates to CASSSGTEYEQYF.

This clone was counted a few times. The V gene is TRBV7-2, the J gene TRBJ2-5; perhaps TRBD2 as D (5 bases). Per germline, CDR1 SGHTA and CDR2 FQGNSA. V gave up 4 bases and J gave up 5 bases, with 17 bases separating them. This CDR3 comprises 15 residues. The CDR3 DNA follows: TGTGCCAGCAGCTATTCCCAGACCGTAGCGGAGACCCAGTACTTC. As protein: CASSYSQTVAETQYF.

This clone was seen a handful of times. J is TRBJ2-2 and V is TRBV10-3; 8 bases fit TRBD1. Germline CDR1 reads ENHRY; CDR2 reads SYGVKD. The CDR3 has 14 residues. The junction had 8 bases not matched to a gene; V was cut back by 7 bases and J by 7 bases. CDR3 residues: CAITPDRAIGELFF. In DNA, the CDR3 is TGTGCCATCACCCCGGACAGGGCCATCGGGGAGCTGTTTTTT.

The chain combines TRBV6-5 with TRBJ1-2, with D unresolved. The CDR3 has 13 amino acids. Germline values: CDR1 MNHEY, CDR2 SVGAGI. V was cut by 6 bases and J by 8 bases, with 16 bases left in between. The CDR3 is CASSPLGEAGYTF. DNA of the CDR3: TGTGCCAGCAGCCCCTTGGGCGAGGCGGGCTACACCTTC.

This clone was recorded a few times. J is TRBJ2-4 and V is TRBV11-2; 12 bases align to TRBD2. The CDR3 extends over 15 amino acids. V was clipped by 5 bases and J by 7 bases; unmatched bases: 6. Per germline, CDR1 SGHAT and CDR2 FQNNGV. The CDR3 sequence: CASSPRLAGDNIQYF. The CDR3 bases are TGTGCCAGCAGCCCCAGACTAGCGGGAGATAACATTCAGTACTTC.

The table lists this clone with a few counts. The DNA for the CDR3 is TGTGCCAGCAGCTCCCTAAGACTAGCGGGAGGGCCGGGGAATGAGCAGTTCTTC. As protein: CASSSLRLAGGPGNEQFF. This chain links TRBV7-2 with TRBJ2-1; 14 nucleotides line up with TRBD2. Germline V gives CDR1 SGHTA, CDR2 FQGNSA. This CDR3 contains 18 residues. Losses at the gene ends were 4 bases for V and 7 bases for J; bases not matched to a gene: 12.

This clone came up many times. This same CDR3 is encoded by further DNA sequences in the sample. The V call is TRBV27, the J call TRBJ2-3; D is uncertain. Deletions cut 2 bases from V and 1 base from J, with 4 bases between. Germline lookup yields CDR1 MNHEY and CDR2 SMNVEV (reference sequence). The CDR3 length is 13 residues. The CDR3 DNA is TGTGCCAGCAGTTTAATTGGCACAGATACGCAGTATTTT. Protein product: CASSLIGTDTQYF.